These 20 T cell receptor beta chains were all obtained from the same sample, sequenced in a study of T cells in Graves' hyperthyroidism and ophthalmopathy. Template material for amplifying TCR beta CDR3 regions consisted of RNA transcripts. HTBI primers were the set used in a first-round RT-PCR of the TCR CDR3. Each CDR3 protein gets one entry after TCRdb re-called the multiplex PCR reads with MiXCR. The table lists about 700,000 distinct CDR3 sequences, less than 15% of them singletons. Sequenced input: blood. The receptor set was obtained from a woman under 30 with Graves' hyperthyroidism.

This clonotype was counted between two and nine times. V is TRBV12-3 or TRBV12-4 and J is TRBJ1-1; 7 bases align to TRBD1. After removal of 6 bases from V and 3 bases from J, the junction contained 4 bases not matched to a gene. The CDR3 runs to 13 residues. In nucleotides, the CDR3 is TGTGCCAGCAGACCACAGGGGCACACTGAAGCTTTCTTT. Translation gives CASRPQGHTEAFF.

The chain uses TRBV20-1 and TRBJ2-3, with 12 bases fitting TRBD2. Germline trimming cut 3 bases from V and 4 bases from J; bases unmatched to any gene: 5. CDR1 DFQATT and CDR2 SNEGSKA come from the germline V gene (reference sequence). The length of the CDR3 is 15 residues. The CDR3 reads CSASETSGRSDTQYF. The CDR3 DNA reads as TGCAGTGCTAGTGAAACTAGCGGGAGGTCAGATACGCAGTATTTT.

This CDR3 reads CASSREGLGEQFF. In nucleotides, the CDR3 is TGTGCCAGCAGTCGCGAGGGCCTTGGTGAGCAGTTCTTC. The chain is built from TRBV25-1 and TRBJ2-1; tentative D call: TRBD2 (5 bases). This CDR3 region has 13 residues. V dropped 5 bases and J dropped 9 bases, with 14 bases sitting between them. Germline V lookup: CDR1 MGHDK, CDR2 SYGVNS.

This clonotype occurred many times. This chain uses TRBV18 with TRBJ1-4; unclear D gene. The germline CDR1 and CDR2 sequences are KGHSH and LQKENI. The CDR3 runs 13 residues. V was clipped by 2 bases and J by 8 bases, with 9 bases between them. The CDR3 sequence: CASSPGVLEKLFF. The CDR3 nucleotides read TGTGCCAGCTCACCAGGGGTACTCGAAAAACTGTTTTTT.

The CDR3 loop is CNAGTGEDGYTF. The CDR3 DNA follows: TGCAACGCCGGGACAGGGGAGGATGGCTACACCTTC. V gene TRBV29-1 combines with J gene TRBJ1-2; 10 nucleotides align to TRBD1. Germline V CDR1 and CDR2: SQVTM, ANQGSEA. This CDR3 region has 12 residues. The full variable domain, its missing parts supplied by reference TRBV29-1 and TRBJ1-2, is SAVISQKPSRDICQRGTSLTIQCQVDSQVTMMFWYRQQPGQSLTLIATANQGSEATYESGFVIDKFPISRPNLTFSTLTVSNMSPEDSSIYLCNAGTGEDGYTFGSGTRLTVV.

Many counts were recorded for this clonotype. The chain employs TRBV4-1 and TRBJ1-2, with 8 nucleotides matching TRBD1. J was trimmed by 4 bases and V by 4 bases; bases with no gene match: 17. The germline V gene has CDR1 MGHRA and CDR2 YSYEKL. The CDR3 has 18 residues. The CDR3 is CASSPPGSGTGSFYGYTF. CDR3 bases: TGCGCCAGCAGCCCGCCAGGCAGCGGGACAGGAAGCTTCTATGGCTACACCTTC.

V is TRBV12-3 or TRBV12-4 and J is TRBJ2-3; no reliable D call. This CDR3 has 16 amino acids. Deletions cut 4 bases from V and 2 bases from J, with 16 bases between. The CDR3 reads CASSWVVFEDTDTQYF. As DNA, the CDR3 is TGTGCCAGCAGTTGGGTAGTGTTTGAAGACACAGATACGCAGTATTTT.

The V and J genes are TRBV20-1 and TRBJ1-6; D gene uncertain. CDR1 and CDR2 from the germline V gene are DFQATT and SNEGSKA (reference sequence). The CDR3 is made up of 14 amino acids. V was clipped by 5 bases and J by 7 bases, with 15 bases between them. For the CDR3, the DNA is TGCAGTGCTTTACCCTCAGGTGTGAATTCACCCCTCCACTTT. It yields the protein CSALPSGVNSPLHF.

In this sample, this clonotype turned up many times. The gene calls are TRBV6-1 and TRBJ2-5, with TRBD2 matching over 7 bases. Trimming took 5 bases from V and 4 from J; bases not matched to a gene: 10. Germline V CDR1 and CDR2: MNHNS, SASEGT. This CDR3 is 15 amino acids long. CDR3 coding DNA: TGTGCCAGCAGTTCAGGGCGGGGGAGAGGAGAGACCCAGTACTTC. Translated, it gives CASSSGRGRGETQYF.

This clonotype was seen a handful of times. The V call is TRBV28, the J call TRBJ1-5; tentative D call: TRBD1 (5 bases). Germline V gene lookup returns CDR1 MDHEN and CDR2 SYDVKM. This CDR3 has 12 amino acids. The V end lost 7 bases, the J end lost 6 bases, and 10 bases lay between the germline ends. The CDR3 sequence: CASTDTVQPQHF. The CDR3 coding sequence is TGTGCCAGCACGGACACAGTTCAGCCCCAGCATTTT.

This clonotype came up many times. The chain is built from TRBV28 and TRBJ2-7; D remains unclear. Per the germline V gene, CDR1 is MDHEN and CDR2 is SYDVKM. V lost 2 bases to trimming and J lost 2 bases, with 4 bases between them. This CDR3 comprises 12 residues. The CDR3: CASSLPAYEQYF. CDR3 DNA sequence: TGTGCCAGCAGTTTACCTGCCTACGAGCAGTACTTC.

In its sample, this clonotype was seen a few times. CDR3 region: CASSLSSGDQPQHF. CDR3 nucleotides: TGTGCCAGCAGCTTAAGTTCGGGGGATCAGCCCCAGCATTTT. V gene TRBV7-9 combines with J gene TRBJ1-5; D is possibly TRBD1 (5 bases). CDR3 size: 14 residues. Germline V gives CDR1 SEHNR, CDR2 FQNEAQ (reference sequence). Trimming took off 2 bases at V and 5 bases at J, with 10 bases between the two ends.

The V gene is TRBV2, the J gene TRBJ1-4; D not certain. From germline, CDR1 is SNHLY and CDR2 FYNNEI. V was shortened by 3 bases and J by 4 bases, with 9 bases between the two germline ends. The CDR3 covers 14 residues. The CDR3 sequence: CASSDTRLNEKLFF. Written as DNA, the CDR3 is TGTGCCAGCAGTGATACCAGGCTTAATGAAAAACTGTTTTTT.

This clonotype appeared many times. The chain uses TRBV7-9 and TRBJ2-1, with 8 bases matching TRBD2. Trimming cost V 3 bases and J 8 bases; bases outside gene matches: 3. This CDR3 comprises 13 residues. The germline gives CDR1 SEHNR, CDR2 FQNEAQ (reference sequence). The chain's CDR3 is CASSFTAGDEQFF. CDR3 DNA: TGTGCCAGCAGCTTTACAGCGGGAGATGAGCAGTTCTTC.

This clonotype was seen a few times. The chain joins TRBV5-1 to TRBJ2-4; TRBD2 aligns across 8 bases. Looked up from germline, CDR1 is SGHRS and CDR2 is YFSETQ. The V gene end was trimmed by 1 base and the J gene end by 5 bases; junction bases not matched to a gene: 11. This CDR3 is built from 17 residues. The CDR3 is CASSLRSNGRVENIQYF. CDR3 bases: TGCGCCAGCAGCTTGAGGAGCAACGGGAGGGTAGAAAACATTCAGTACTTC.

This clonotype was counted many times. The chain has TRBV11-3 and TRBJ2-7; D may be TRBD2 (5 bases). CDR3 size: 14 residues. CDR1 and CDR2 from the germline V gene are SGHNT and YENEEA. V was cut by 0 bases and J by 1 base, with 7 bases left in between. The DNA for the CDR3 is TGTGCCAGCAGCTTAGATCCGGGATCCTACGAGCAGTACTTC. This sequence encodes CASSLDPGSYEQYF. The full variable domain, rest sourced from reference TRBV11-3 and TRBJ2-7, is EAGVVQSPRYKIIEKKQPVAFWCNPISGHNTLYWYLQNLGQGPELLIRYENEEAVDDSQLPKDRFSAERLKGVDSTLKIQPAELGDSAVYLCASSLDPGSYEQYFGPGTRLTVT.

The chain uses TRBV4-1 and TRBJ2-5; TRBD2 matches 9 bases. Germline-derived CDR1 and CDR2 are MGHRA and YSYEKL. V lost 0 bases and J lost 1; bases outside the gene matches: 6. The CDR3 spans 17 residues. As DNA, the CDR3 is TGCGCCAGCAGCCAAGATGAGAAGCGGGGGGTCCAAGAGACCCAGTACTTC. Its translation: CASSQDEKRGVQETQYF.

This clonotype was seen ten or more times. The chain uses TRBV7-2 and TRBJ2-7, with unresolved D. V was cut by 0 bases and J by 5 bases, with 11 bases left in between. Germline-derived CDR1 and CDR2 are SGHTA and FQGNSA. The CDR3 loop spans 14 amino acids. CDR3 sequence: CASSLAIARHEQYF. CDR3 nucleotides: TGTGCCAGCAGCTTAGCGATAGCTCGGCACGAGCAGTACTTC. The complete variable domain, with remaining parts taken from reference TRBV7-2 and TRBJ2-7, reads GAGVSQSPSNKVTEKGKDVELRCDPISGHTALYWYRQSLGQGLEFLIYFQGNSAPDKSGLPSDRFSAERTGGSVSTLTIQRTQQEDSAVYLCASSLAIARHEQYFGPGTRLTVT.

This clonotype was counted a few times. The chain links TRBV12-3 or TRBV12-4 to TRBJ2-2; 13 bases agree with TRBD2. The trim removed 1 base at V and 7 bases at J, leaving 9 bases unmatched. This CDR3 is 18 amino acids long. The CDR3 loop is CASSLEAGTSGINGELFF. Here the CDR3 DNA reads TGTGCCAGCAGTTTAGAAGCGGGGACTAGCGGGATAAACGGGGAGCTGTTTTTT.

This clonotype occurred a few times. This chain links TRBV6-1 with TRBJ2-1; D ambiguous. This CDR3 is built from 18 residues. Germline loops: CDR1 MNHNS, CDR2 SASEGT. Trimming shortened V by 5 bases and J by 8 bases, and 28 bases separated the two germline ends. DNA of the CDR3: TGTGCCAGCAGTTCCCGCAAGGAGCCGCCCCTGCCTCTCGATGAGCAGTTCTTC. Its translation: CASSSRKEPPLPLDEQFF.